Below, 27 T cell receptor beta chains from the same sample are listed, as sequenced in a study of T cell clones after liver transplantation. Repertoires were generated with immunoSEQ multiplex PCR, while TCRdb's copy carries only in-frame clones and drops some. The profile shows tens of thousands of clones, roughly two thirds of them singletons. Source: CD4+ T cells from blood, taken before liver transplant. The receptors derive from a human donor who received a liver transplant.

The chain couples TRBV7-9 to TRBJ1-5; maybe TRBD1 (5 bases). V shed 5 bases and J shed 0 bases, with 14 bases lying between them. The germline V gene encodes CDR1 SEHNR and CDR2 FQNEAQ (reference sequence). The CDR3 contains 16 residues. CDR3 nucleotides: TGTGCCAGCAGCCCAAGCGGGGGTTCTAGCAATCAGCCCCAGCATTTT. Protein product: CASSPSGGSSNQPQHF.

The chain combines TRBV28 with TRBJ2-2, with D perhaps TRBD1 (5 bases). The CDR3 spans 14 residues. Trimming stripped 8 bases from V and 1 base from J, with 11 bases between. Germline V gene lookup returns CDR1 MDHEN and CDR2 SYDVKM. The CDR3 here is CASLGQGNTGELFF. In DNA form, the CDR3 reads TGTGCCAGCCTCGGCCAGGGGAACACCGGGGAGCTGTTTTTT.

About this clone: Within the sample, other DNA sequences also encode this same CDR3. The rearrangement links TRBV2 to TRBJ1-1, with 9 bases that match TRBD1. CDR1 is SNHLY, CDR2 FYNNEI, per germline. This CDR3 has 13 amino acids. After removal of 8 bases from V and 0 bases from J, the junction contained 1 base not matched to a gene. The CDR3 DNA follows: TGTGCCAGCCGGGACAGGGTGAACACTGAAGCTTTCTTT. This encodes CASRDRVNTEAFF.

The chain links TRBV9 to TRBJ1-6; the match to TRBD1 covers 12 bases. Germline CDR1 and CDR2: SGDLS and YYNGEE. After removal of 2 bases from V and 9 bases from J, the junction contained 6 bases not matched to a gene. The CDR3 totals 16 residues. In DNA, the CDR3 is TGTGCCAGCAGCGTGGGGACAGGGGGCGAAGGTTCACCCCTCCACTTT. It translates to CASSVGTGGEGSPLHF.

The chain joins TRBV7-2 to TRBJ1-1; D possibly corresponds to TRBD1 (6 bases). With 5 bases removed from V and 0 bases from J, the gap between germline ends came to 16 bases. Germline V gene data show CDR1 as SGHTA and CDR2 as FQGNSA. The CDR3 runs 16 residues. CDR3 nucleotides: TGTGCCAGCAGCCCTAGCTGGGGGCCCATGAACACTGAAGCTTTCTTT. The encoded protein is CASSPSWGPMNTEAFF.

This clone appeared many times. This chain links TRBV29-1 with TRBJ1-5; 7 nucleotides match TRBD1. V dropped 4 bases and J dropped 0; count of bases not matched to a gene: 6. The CDR3 spans 15 residues. Germline assignment: CDR1 SQVTM and CDR2 ANQGSEA. This chain's CDR3 is CSVVHRGYSNQPQHF. DNA for the CDR3: TGCAGCGTTGTTCACAGGGGATATAGCAATCAGCCCCAGCATTTT.

The chain uses TRBV30 and TRBJ1-1; D is uncertain. CDR3 size: 16 residues. Germline V gene sequence: CDR1 GTSNPN, CDR2 SVGIG (reference sequence). V lost 0 bases, J lost 0 bases, and 14 bases lay in between. The CDR3 loop is CAWSVPDRLLNTEAFF. DNA for the CDR3: TGTGCCTGGAGTGTCCCAGATCGATTATTGAACACTGAAGCTTTCTTT.

The V and J genes are TRBV7-2 and TRBJ1-1, with D possibly being TRBD1 (5 bases). The CDR3 is 12 amino acids. Trimming took 5 bases from V and 4 from J, leaving 8 bases between them. The germline gives CDR1 SGHTA, CDR2 FQGNSA. CDR3 nucleotides: TGTGCCAGCAGCCTCAGGGCCACTGAAGCTTTCTTT. Its protein is CASSLRATEAFF.

The chain couples TRBV10-2 to TRBJ2-7; D is possibly TRBD1 (6 bases). The germline V gene has CDR1 WSHSY and CDR2 SAAADI. With 6 bases removed from V and 0 bases from J, the gap between germline ends came to 24 bases. The CDR3 totals 18 residues. The CDR3 spells CASSGPGDIPYYSYEQYF. CDR3 sequence (DNA): TGCGCCAGCAGCGGGCCAGGGGATATACCCTACTACTCCTACGAGCAGTACTTC.

The chain couples TRBV2 to TRBJ1-1; TRBD1 matches at 10 bases. CDR1 is SNHLY, CDR2 FYNNEI, per germline. The trim removed 10 bases at V and 6 bases at J, leaving 11 bases unmatched. This CDR3 contains 14 residues. CDR3 in amino acids: CATRDRGLLAEAFF. DNA of the CDR3: TGTGCCACCCGAGACAGGGGGCTATTAGCTGAAGCTTTCTTT. The full variable domain, in which reference TRBV2 and TRBJ1-1 provide the parts outside the CDR3, is EPEVTQTPSHQVTQMGQEVILRCVPISNHLYFYWYRQILGQKVEFLVSFYNNEISEKSEIFDDQFSVERPDGSNFTLKIRSTKLEDSAMYFCATRDRGLLAEAFFGQGTRLTVV.

The chain joins TRBV2 to TRBJ2-2; TRBD1 aligns across 7 bases. Looked up from germline, CDR1 is SNHLY and CDR2 is FYNNEI. The V and J ends lost 4 bases and 4 bases, in that order; junction bases with no gene match: 6. The CDR3 contains 15 residues. The CDR3 sequence: CASSATGASTGELFF. CDR3 nucleotides: TGTGCCAGCAGTGCTACAGGGGCTTCCACCGGGGAGCTGTTTTTT.

The chain links TRBV12-5 to TRBJ1-1; a weak D match, TRBD1 (6 bases). The CDR3 contains 13 residues. Trimming shortened V by 0 bases and J by 7 bases, and 9 bases separated the two germline ends. CDR1 and CDR2 (germline): LGHNT, FRNRAP. CDR3 nucleotide sequence: TGTGCTAGTGGTTTGGTCGGACAGCATGAAGCTTTCTTT. Residues: CASGLVGQHEAFF. The whole variable domain, filled in from reference TRBV12-5 and TRBJ1-1, reads DARVTQTPRHKVTEMGQEVTMRCQPILGHNTVFWYRQTMMQGLELLAYFRNRAPLDDSGMPKDRFSAEMPDATLATLKIQPSEPRDSAVYFCASGLVGQHEAFFGQGTRLTVV.

The chain carries TRBV2 and TRBJ1-2; 7 positions match TRBD1. The junction had 7 bases not matched to a gene; V was cut back by 4 bases and J by 8 bases. Germline V gives CDR1 SNHLY, CDR2 FYNNEI. CDR3 length: 13 residues. This CDR3 is CASSGGQLGGYTF. The CDR3, as DNA: TGTGCCAGCAGTGGGGGACAGCTTGGGGGCTACACCTTC. The whole variable domain, remainder taken from reference TRBV2 and TRBJ1-2, is EPEVTQTPSHQVTQMGQEVILRCVPISNHLYFYWYRQILGQKVEFLVSFYNNEISEKSEIFDDQFSVERPDGSNFTLKIRSTKLEDSAMYFCASSGGQLGGYTFGSGTRLTVV.

The J gene is TRBJ1-2, the V gene TRBV18; D call uncertain. The CDR3 consists of 15 residues. Looked up from germline, CDR1 is KGHSH and CDR2 is LQKENI. The V and J ends lost 1 base and 3 bases respectively, with 12 bases between them. The CDR3, as DNA: TGTGCCAGCTCACCACTTTCTGGCGGAGACTATGGCTACACCTTC. As protein: CASSPLSGGDYGYTF.

This clone has at least ten counts. The chain couples TRBV28 to TRBJ2-7; TRBD2 is a possible D gene (5 bases). Germline loops: CDR1 MDHEN, CDR2 SYDVKM. The CDR3 contains 13 residues. V lost 10 bases to trimming and J lost 2 bases, with 15 bases between them. DNA of the CDR3: TGTGCCACCAAGAGCGGAGGTCCCTACGAGCAGTACTTC. It translates to CATKSGGPYEQYF.

CDR3 region: CASSLRGGPYEQYF. The CDR3 DNA follows: TGTGCCAGCAGCTTACGCGGGGGACCCTACGAGCAGTACTTC. The V call is TRBV7-9, the J call TRBJ2-7, with 7 bases matching TRBD2. Trimming cost V 2 bases and J 2 bases; bases outside gene matches: 3. There are 14 residues in the CDR3. Per the germline V gene, CDR1 is SEHNR and CDR2 is FQNEAQ (reference sequence).

The genes are TRBV19 and TRBJ1-1; 7 nucleotides line up with TRBD1. V dropped 5 bases and J dropped 6; count of bases not matched to a gene: 12. Germline V gene data show CDR1 as LNHDA and CDR2 as SQIVND (reference sequence). This CDR3 contains 15 residues. Here the CDR3 DNA reads TGTGCCAGTAGTCCCCTCCGACAGGGAAAAGCTGAAGCTTTCTTT. It is translated as CASSPLRQGKAEAFF.

A word on this clone: This CDR3 is also generated by other DNA sequences in the sample. V is TRBV19 and J is TRBJ1-4; TRBD1 might be the D (5 bases). Trimming left V 2 bases short and J 7 bases short, with 11 bases between. The CDR3 spans 14 residues. Germline CDR1 and CDR2: LNHDA and SQIVND (reference sequence). The CDR3 DNA is TGTGCCAGTAGTATACGGGGGGATGGTGAAAAACTGTTTTTT. Translated, it gives CASSIRGDGEKLFF.

This sequence joins TRBV4-1 and TRBJ1-5, with D unclear. Germline CDR1 MGHRA, CDR2 YSYEKL. Trimming shortened V by 4 bases and J by 7 bases, and 17 bases separated the two germline ends. The CDR3 has 15 amino acids. This CDR3 is CASSPQWQAGQPQHF. CDR3 in DNA: TGCGCCAGCAGCCCACAATGGCAGGCTGGACAGCCCCAGCATTTT.

This clone has more than one count but fewer than ten. This chain links TRBV6-1 with TRBJ1-2; 10 bases agree with TRBD1. V gave up 5 bases and J gave up 3 bases; unmatched junction bases: 6. Germline V gene lookup returns CDR1 MNHNS and CDR2 SASEGT. The CDR3 sequence is 15 residues long. The CDR3 region has the DNA TGTGCCAGCAGTACCCGGGACAGGGGCCACTATGGCTACACCTTC. Translation gives CASSTRDRGHYGYTF.

CDR3 nucleotides: TGTGCCAGCAGCGGCCTCGGACAGGGCTACGAGCAGTACTTC. Its protein is CASSGLGQGYEQYF. The gene calls are TRBV6-1 and TRBJ2-7; 8 bases align to TRBD1. From germline, CDR1 is MNHNS and CDR2 SASEGT. CDR3 size: 14 residues. V shed 6 bases and J 3 bases; nucleotides not matched to a gene: 7.

J is TRBJ1-4 and V is TRBV7-8, with D possibly being TRBD1 (6 bases). The CDR3 extends over 17 amino acids. With 1 base removed from V and 2 bases from J, the gap between germline ends came to 14 bases. The V gene's germline CDR1 is SGHVS and CDR2 FQNEAQ. The CDR3 spells CASSLVAGAATNEKLFF. CDR3 in DNA: TGTGCCAGCAGCTTAGTCGCAGGGGCGGCGACTAATGAAAAACTGTTTTTT.

The chain links TRBV9 to TRBJ2-7; TRBD1 matches 7 bases. The germline gives CDR1 SGDLS, CDR2 YYNGEE. This CDR3 is built from 15 residues. Unmatched junction bases numbered 4, after V lost 0 bases and J lost 1 base. CDR3: CASSVGTGRSYEQYF. The CDR3 nucleotides are TGTGCCAGCAGCGTAGGGACAGGCCGATCCTACGAGCAGTACTTC.

V gene TRBV29-1 combines with J gene TRBJ2-1; D is ambiguous. V lost 1 base to trimming and J lost 0 bases, with 10 bases between them. Germline V CDR1 and CDR2: SQVTM, ANQGSEA. The CDR3 totals 15 residues. The CDR3 loop is CSVEGWPLSYNEQFF. The CDR3 coding sequence is TGCAGCGTTGAAGGTTGGCCGCTCTCCTACAATGAGCAGTTCTTC.

The V gene is TRBV4-1, the J gene TRBJ2-7; D gene uncertain. Germline V gives CDR1 MGHRA, CDR2 YSYEKL. The CDR3 sequence is 15 residues long. Trimming left V 1 base short and J 2 bases short, with 12 bases between. CDR3 DNA: TGCGCCAGCAGCCAAGGAACGGTTTCTCCCTACGAGCAGTACTTC. This sequence encodes CASSQGTVSPYEQYF.

This clone was detected only once. The CDR3 loop is CASSPSGGRETEAFF. In DNA form, the CDR3 reads TGTGCCAGTAGTCCCTCCGGGGGGCGAGAGACTGAAGCTTTCTTT. The chain joins TRBV19 to TRBJ1-1; tentatively, D is TRBD1 (6 bases). Germline-derived CDR1 and CDR2 are LNHDA and SQIVND (reference sequence). Trimming shortened V by 5 bases and J by 5 bases, and 18 bases separated the two germline ends. This CDR3 region has 15 residues.

CDR3: CASRQGGSGNTIYF. CDR3 bases: TGTGCCAGCCGACAGGGGGGCTCTGGAAACACCATATATTTT. V and J are TRBV28 and TRBJ1-3; 9 nucleotides match TRBD1. Germline V gene data show CDR1 as MDHEN and CDR2 as SYDVKM. This CDR3 comprises 14 residues. The trim removed 8 bases at V and 0 bases at J, leaving 2 bases unmatched.